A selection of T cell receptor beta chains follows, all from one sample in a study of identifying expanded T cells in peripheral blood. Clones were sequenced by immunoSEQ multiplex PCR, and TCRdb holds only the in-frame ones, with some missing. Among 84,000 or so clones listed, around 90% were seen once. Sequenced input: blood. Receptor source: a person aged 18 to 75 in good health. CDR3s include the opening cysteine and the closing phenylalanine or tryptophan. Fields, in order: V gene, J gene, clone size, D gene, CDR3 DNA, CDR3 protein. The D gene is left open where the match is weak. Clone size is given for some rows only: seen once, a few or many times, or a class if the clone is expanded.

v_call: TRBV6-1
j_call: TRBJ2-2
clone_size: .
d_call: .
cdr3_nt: TGTGCCAGCAGTGAAGTGTGGGGGCGAGACACCGGGGAGCTGTTTTTT
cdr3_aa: CASSEVWGRDTGELFF

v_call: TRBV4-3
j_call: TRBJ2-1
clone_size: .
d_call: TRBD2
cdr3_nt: TGCGCCAGCAGCCAACAAAAAGCGACTAGCGGGATAATCAATGAGCAGTTCTTC
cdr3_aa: CASSQQKATSGIINEQFF

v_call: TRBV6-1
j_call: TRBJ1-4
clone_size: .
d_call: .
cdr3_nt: TGTGCCAGCAGAGAGGGGACCGCTAATGAAAAACTGTTTTTT
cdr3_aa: CASREGTANEKLFF

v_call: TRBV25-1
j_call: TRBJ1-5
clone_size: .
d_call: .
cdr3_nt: TGTGCCAGCACATCTGGGGATGAAGATCAGCCCCAGCATTTT
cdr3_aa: CASTSGDEDQPQHF

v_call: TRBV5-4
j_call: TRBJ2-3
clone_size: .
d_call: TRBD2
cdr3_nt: TGTGCCAGCAGCTGGGGACTAGCGGGGGATACGCAGTATTTT
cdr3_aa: CASSWGLAGDTQYF

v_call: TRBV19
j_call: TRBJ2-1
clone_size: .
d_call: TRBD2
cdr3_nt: TGTGCCAGTAGTATAGAGGTAGCGGGAGGCCTAAAAAGTGGTGAGCAGTTCTTC
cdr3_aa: CASSIEVAGGLKSGEQFF

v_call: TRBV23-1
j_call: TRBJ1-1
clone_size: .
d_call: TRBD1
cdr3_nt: TGCGCCAGCATCACAGGGGACGCTTTCTTT
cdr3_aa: CASITGDAFF

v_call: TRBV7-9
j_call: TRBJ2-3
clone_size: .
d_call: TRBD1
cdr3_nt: TGTGCCAGCAGCCCAATGACAGGGGTTTTGACAGATACGCAGTATTTT
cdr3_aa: CASSPMTGVLTDTQYF

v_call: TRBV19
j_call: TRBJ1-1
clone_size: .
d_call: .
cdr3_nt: TGTGCCAGTAGTATAGGGAGGGACACTGAAGCTTTCTTT
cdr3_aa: CASSIGRDTEAFF

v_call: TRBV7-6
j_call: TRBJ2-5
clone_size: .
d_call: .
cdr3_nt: TGTGCCAGCAGTCAAGACAGGCCCGAGACCCAGTACTTC
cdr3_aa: CASSQDRPETQYF

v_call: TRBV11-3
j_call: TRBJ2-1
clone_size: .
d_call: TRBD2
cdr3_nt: TGTGCCAGCAGCTTAGGGCCGGGGGGAAGTAATGAGCAGTTCTTC
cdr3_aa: CASSLGPGGSNEQFF

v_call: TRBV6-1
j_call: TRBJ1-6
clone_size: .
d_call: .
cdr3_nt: TGTGCCAGCAGTGTGGGAAGGTCGAATTCACCCCTCCACTTT
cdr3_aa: CASSVGRSNSPLHF

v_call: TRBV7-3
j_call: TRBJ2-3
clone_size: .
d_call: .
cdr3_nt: TGTGCCAGCAGCCCCCTGGCTGTCTACGTGCCCACAGATACGCAGTATTTT
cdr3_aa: CASSPLAVYVPTDTQYF

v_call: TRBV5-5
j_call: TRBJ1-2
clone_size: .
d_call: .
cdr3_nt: TGTGCCAGCAGCGAAACCCCGGGACAACTTAACTATGGCTACACCTTC
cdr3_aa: CASSETPGQLNYGYTF

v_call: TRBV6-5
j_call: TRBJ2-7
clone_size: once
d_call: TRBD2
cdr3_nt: TGTGCCAGCAGTTACGGCGGGAGTGGCTCCTACGAGCAGTACTTC
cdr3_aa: CASSYGGSGSYEQYF

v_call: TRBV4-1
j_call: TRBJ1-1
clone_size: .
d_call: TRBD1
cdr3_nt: TGCGCCAGCAGCCAATCCGGGACAGGGAACACTGAAGCTTTCTTT
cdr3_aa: CASSQSGTGNTEAFF

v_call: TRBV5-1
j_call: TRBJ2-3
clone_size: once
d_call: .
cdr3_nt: TGCGCCAGCAGCTTGGGACTAGGATGGAGCACAGATACGCAGTATTTT
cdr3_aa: CASSLGLGWSTDTQYF

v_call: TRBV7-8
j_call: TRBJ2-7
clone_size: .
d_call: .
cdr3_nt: TGTGCCAGCAGCTTAGATCTGGCAGCGACCTACGAGCAGTACTTC
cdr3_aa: CASSLDLAATYEQYF

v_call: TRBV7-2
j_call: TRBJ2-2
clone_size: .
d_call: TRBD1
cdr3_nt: TGTGCCAGCAGCTTGCAGCTAGGACAGGGGACCGGGGAGCTGTTTTTT
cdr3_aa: CASSLQLGQGTGELFF

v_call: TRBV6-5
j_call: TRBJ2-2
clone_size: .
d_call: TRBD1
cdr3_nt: TGTGCCAGCAGGGACAGGGGCGGCGGGGAGCTGTTTTTT
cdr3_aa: CASRDRGGGELFF

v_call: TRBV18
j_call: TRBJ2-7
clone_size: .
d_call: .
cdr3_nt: TGTGCCAGCTCACCAGGACTTAATAACGAGCAGTACTTC
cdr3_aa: CASSPGLNNEQYF

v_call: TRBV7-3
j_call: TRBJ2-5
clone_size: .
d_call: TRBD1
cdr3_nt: TGTGCCAGCAGCCGACAGGGACCAGAGACCCAGTACTTC
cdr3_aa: CASSRQGPETQYF

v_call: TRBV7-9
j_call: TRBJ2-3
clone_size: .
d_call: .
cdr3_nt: TGTGCCAGCAGCTCCGCTGGGATCGCTGGGAGCACAGATACGCAGTATTTT
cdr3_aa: CASSSAGIAGSTDTQYF

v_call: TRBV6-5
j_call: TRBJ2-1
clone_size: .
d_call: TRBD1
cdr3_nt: TGTGCCAGCAGTTCCGGGACAGGGTACAATGAGCAGTTCTTC
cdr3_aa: CASSSGTGYNEQFF

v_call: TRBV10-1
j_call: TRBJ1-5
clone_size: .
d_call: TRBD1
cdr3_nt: TGCGCCAGCCACAGGGGGACTTTTAGCAATCAGCCCCAGCATTTT
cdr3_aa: CASHRGTFSNQPQHF

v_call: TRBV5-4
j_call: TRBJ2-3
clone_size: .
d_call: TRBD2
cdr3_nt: TGTGCCAGCAGCTTGGGCCTAGCGGGAGGCACAGATACGCAGTATTTT
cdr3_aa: CASSLGLAGGTDTQYF

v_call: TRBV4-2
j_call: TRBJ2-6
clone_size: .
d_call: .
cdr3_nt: TGTGCCAGCAGCCAAGATATGGCCGGCCCGGGAGGGGCCAACGTCCTGACTTTC
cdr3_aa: CASSQDMAGPGGANVLTF

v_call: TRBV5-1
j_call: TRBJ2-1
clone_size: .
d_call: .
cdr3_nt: TGCGCCAGCAGCCCTTGGCAGTCAACCACCTACAATGAGCAGTTCTTC
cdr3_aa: CASSPWQSTTYNEQFF

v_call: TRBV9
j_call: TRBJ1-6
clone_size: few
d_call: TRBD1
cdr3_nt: TGTGCCAGCAGCAGGACAGGGTCAAATTCACCCCTCCACTTT
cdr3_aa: CASSRTGSNSPLHF

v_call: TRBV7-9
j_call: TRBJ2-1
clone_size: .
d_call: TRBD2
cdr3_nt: TGTGCCAGCCACACTAGCGGGGGGGCCAATGAGCAGTTCTTC
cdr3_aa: CASHTSGGANEQFF

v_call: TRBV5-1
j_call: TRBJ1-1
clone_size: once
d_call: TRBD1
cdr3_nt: TGCGCCAGCAGCTTGGGGGACAGTGGAGTGGGGAAAGCTTTCTTT
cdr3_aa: CASSLGDSGVGKAFF

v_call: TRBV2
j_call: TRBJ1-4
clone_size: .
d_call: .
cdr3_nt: TGTGCCAGCAGCAAGGCCCCTGCAACTAATGAAAAACTGTTTTTT
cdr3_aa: CASSKAPATNEKLFF

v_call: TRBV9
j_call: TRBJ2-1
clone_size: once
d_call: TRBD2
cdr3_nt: TGTGCCAGCAGCTCTAGCGGAAGCTCCTACAATGAGCAGTTCTTC
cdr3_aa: CASSSSGSSYNEQFF

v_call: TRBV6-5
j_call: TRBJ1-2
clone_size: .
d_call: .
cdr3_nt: TGTGCCAGCAGTTCTGTGGGGGCCAATGGCTACACCTTC
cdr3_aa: CASSSVGANGYTF

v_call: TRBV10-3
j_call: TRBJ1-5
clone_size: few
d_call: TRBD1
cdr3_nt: TGTGCCATCAGTGTGGGGACAGGGGGCCGCAATCAGCCCCAGCATTTT
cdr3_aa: CAISVGTGGRNQPQHF

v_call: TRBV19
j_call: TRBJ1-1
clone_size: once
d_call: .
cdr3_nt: TGTGCCAGTAGTATATCTCCAGTCCTGAACACTGAAGCTTTCTTT
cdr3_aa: CASSISPVLNTEAFF

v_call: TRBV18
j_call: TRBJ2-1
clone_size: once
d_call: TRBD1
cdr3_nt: TGTGCCAGCTCACTCGGGACAGGGGACAATGAGCAGTTCTTC
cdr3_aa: CASSLGTGDNEQFF

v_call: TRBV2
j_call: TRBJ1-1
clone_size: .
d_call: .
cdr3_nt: TGTGCCAGCAGTGTAACATGGAACACTGAAGCTTTCTTT
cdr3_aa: CASSVTWNTEAFF

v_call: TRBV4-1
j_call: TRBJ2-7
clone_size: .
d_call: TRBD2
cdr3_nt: TGCGCCAGCAGCCATTATCCTCAGCGGGAGATCTACGAGCAGTACTTC
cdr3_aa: CASSHYPQREIYEQYF

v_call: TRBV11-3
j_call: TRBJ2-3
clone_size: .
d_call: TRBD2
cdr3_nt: TGTGCCAGCAGCCCGACTAGCAGCACAGATACGCAGTATTTT
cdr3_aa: CASSPTSSTDTQYF

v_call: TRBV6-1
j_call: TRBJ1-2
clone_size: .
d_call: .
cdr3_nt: TGTGCCAGCACCGAGAGGGTAGATGACTATGGCTACACCTTC
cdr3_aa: CASTERVDDYGYTF

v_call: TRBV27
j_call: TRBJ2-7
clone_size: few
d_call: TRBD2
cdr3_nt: TGTGCCAGCAGTCCGCTAGCGGGGGCTGACTACGAGCAGTACTTC
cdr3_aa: CASSPLAGADYEQYF

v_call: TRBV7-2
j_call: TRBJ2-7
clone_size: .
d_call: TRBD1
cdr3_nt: TGTGCCAGCAGCCCGGGACAGGGGGTAAGCGAGCAGTACTTC
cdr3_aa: CASSPGQGVSEQYF

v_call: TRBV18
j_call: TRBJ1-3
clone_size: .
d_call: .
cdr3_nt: TGTGCCAGCTCACGCCCCGAGGAGGGAAACACCATATATTTT
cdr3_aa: CASSRPEEGNTIYF

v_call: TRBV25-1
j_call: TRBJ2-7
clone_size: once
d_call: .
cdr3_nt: TGTGCCAGCAGTGAATGGGGGACACTCTACGAGCAGTACTTC
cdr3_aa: CASSEWGTLYEQYF

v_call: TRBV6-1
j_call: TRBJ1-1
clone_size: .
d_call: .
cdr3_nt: TGTGCCAGCAGTGAAGCGGCCGTGGTCCGAGGGACTGAAGCTTTCTTT
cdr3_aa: CASSEAAVVRGTEAFF

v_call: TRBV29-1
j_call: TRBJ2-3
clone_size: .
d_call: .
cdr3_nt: TGCAGCGTGGTAAAAGGGACTTTTAGCACAGATACGCAGTATTTT
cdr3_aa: CSVVKGTFSTDTQYF

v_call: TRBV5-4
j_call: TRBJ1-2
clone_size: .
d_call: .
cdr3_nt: TGTGCCAGCAGCTTGCCCGGCAGAGGGGGTAGTGACTATGGCTACACCTTC
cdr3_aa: CASSLPGRGGSDYGYTF

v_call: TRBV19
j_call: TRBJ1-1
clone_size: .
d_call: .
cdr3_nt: TGTGCCAGTAGTATTACCCACGCGAACACTGAAGCTTTCTTT
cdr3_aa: CASSITHANTEAFF

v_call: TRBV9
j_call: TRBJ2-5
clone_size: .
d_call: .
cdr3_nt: TGTGCCAGCAATAAGGGGGACCCGGGGGAGACCCAGTACTTC
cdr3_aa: CASNKGDPGETQYF

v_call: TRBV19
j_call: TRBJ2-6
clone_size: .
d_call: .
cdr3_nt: TGTGCCAGTAGTTGGGTCTCTGGGGCCAACGTCCTGACTTTC
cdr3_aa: CASSWVSGANVLTF

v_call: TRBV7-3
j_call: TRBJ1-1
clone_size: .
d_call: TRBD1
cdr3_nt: TGTGCCAGCAGCTTAGGTGGACAGGGAGAGGCTTTCTTT
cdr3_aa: CASSLGGQGEAFF

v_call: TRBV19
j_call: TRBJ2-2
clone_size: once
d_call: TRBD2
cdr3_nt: TGTGGGAGCGGGGGATACACCGGGGAGCTGTTTTTT
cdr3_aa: CGSGGYTGELFF

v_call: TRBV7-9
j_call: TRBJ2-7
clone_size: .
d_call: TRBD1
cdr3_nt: TGTGCCAGCAGCTCAGGACAGGGGACCCACGAGCAGTACTTC
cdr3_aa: CASSSGQGTHEQYF

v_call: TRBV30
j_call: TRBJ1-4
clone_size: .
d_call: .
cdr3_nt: TGTGCCTGGAGTGTCGGGGCAACTAATGAAAAACTGTTTTTT
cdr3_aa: CAWSVGATNEKLFF

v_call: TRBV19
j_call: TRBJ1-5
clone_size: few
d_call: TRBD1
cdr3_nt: TGTGCCAGTAGTGCCACAGGGGGCAATCAGCCCCAGCATTTT
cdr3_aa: CASSATGGNQPQHF

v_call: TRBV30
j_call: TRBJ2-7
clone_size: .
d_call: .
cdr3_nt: TGTGCCGGTTCCGGTCGCTGGGCGTATGAGGAGCAGTACTTC
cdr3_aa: CAGSGRWAYEEQYF

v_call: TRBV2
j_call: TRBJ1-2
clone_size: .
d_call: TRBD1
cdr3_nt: TGTGCCAGCAGGTTACCAGGGGGCTTCTATGGCTACACCTTC
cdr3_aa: CASRLPGGFYGYTF